Given below is one TCR beta chain in context. Its antigen is currently unknown. The V segment lost 5 bases and the J segment 4 bases; nucleotides outside the gene matches: 4. Germline-derived CDR1 and CDR2 are LGHNA and YSLEER. This CDR3 spans 13 amino acids. 60 Vbeta and 13 Jbeta primers were used in PCR. TCRdb keeps only in-frame clones here, not all; method: immunoSEQ multiplex PCR. Here the sample spans 100,000 to 150,000 clones, 70% to 80% being singletons. The data stem from a study of cytomegalovirus exposure and HLA in healthy donors. Study observations and caveats: Most TCR sequences were rare, but some public TCRs occurred in many donors.

The sequence derives from a man in his forties in good health and CMV-seronegative. Sequenced input: PBMCs. The rearrangement links TRBV4-3 to TRBJ2-7; 8 bases agree with TRBD1. Here the CDR3 reads CASSNGQGYEQYF. In DNA, the CDR3 is TGCGCCAGCAGCAACGGACAGGGATACGAGCAGTACTTC.